These 13 T cell receptor beta chains originate from one sample sequenced in a study of shared clonotypes between healthy human individuals. Sequencing used immunoSEQ multiplex PCR; TCRdb keeps in-frame clones, though not all of them. The sample has 2 million to 2.5 million clones, approximately 93% seen once. The sequencing input was naive CD4+ T cells from PBMCs. Subset denoted: CD45RA+ positively selected. The receptors originated from a man aged 18 to 30 in good health. Some clones in this sample may be carry-over from other donors' samples.

The chain recombines TRBV5-1 with TRBJ2-7; 7 bases line up with TRBD1. Germline assignment: CDR1 SGHRS and CDR2 YFSETQ. The CDR3 loop spans 14 amino acids. Trimming took 3 bases from V and 3 from J; bases not matched to a gene: 6. The CDR3 protein is CASSSRGQNYEQYF. The CDR3, as DNA: TGCGCCAGCAGCTCGAGGGGACAGAACTACGAGCAGTACTTC.

The V call is TRBV28, the J call TRBJ1-3, with unresolved D. The germline gives CDR1 MDHEN, CDR2 SYDVKM. The CDR3 is made up of 13 amino acids. Between the trimmed V and J ends, which lost 4 bases and 3 bases, there was a span of 7 bases. The CDR3 bases are TGTGCCAGCAGTTCGGGCGGTGGAAACACCATATATTTT. It encodes CASSSGGGNTIYF.

V is TRBV7-8 and J is TRBJ2-1; D is undetermined. Germline-derived CDR1 and CDR2 are SGHVS and FQNEAQ. This CDR3 contains 14 residues. Trimming stripped 5 bases from V and 3 bases from J, with 11 bases between. The CDR3 sequence: CASSRINVYNEQFF. CDR3 sequence (DNA): TGTGCCAGCAGCAGAATAAACGTCTACAATGAGCAGTTCTTC.

This clone showed up just once. The chain employs TRBV6-5 and TRBJ1-4, with 7 positions matching TRBD1. Germline lookup yields CDR1 MNHEY and CDR2 SVGAGI. The CDR3 runs 15 residues. The ends lost 5 bases at V and 7 bases at J; junction bases unmatched: 10. The CDR3 sequence is CASSRRNRGFEKLFF. The CDR3 bases are TGTGCCAGCAGTCGGAGGAACAGGGGTTTTGAAAAACTGTTTTTT.

The chain combines TRBV9 with TRBJ1-2, with a possible D match to TRBD1 (5 bases). V gave up 7 bases and J gave up 8 bases, with 27 bases separating them. The CDR3 runs to 16 residues. In germline, CDR1 is SGDLS, CDR2 YYNGEE. CDR3: CASSPQIDRPAGGYTF. The CDR3 DNA reads TGTGCCAGCTCCCCTCAGATCGACAGACCCGCGGGGGGCTACACCTTC.

Note on this clone: This CDR3 is also generated by other DNA sequences in the sample. The chain couples TRBV18 to TRBJ2-7; 13 bases are a match to TRBD2. Per the germline V gene, CDR1 is KGHSH and CDR2 is LQKENI. CDR3 length: 14 amino acids. V dropped 3 bases and J dropped 4; count of bases not matched to a gene: 0. The CDR3 loop reads CASSPGLAGYEQYF. CDR3 sequence (DNA): TGTGCCAGCTCACCGGGACTAGCGGGGTACGAGCAGTACTTC.

The V gene is TRBV23-1, the J gene TRBJ1-1; D may be TRBD1 (5 bases). TRBV23-1 is noted as an ORF with a role that remains uncertain. The CDR3 totals 15 residues. V lost 8 bases and J 6 bases, leaving 22 bases between the germline ends. CDR3 residues: CASSKGEQDDPEAFF. The CDR3 coding sequence is TGCGCCAGCTCCAAAGGGGAGCAGGACGATCCTGAAGCTTTCTTT.

This chain connects TRBV4-1 to TRBJ2-7, with D possibly matching TRBD1 (6 bases). Germline V lookup: CDR1 MGHRA, CDR2 YSYEKL. This CDR3 has 15 residues. Trimming cost V 1 base and J 4 bases, with 14 bases left between them. The CDR3 spells CASSQGGTTFYEQYF. The CDR3 DNA reads as TGCGCCAGCAGCCAAGGGGGGACAACCTTTTACGAGCAGTACTTC.

V is TRBV6-5 and J is TRBJ1-1; 8 bases match TRBD1. From germline, CDR1 is MNHEY and CDR2 SVGAGI. Trimming at V came to 10 bases and at J to 11 bases, leaving 12 bases not matched to a gene. The CDR3 length is 12 residues. DNA of the CDR3: TGTGCCACCTTTTCTACCAGGGGGCTTGCTTTCTTT. Its protein product is CATFSTRGLAFF.

V gene TRBV28 combines with J gene TRBJ1-2, with D tentatively TRBD1 (6 bases). Trimming took 2 bases from V and 8 from J, leaving 18 bases between them. Germline V gene sequence: CDR1 MDHEN, CDR2 SYDVKM. CDR3 size: 15 residues. The CDR3, as DNA: TGTGCCAGCAGTTTAGGCTCTCTAGGACAGAACGGCTACACCTTC. Its protein product is CASSLGSLGQNGYTF.

V and J are TRBV7-2 and TRBJ2-7, with 8 bases matching TRBD1. The CDR3 sequence is 13 residues long. Germline values: CDR1 SGHTA, CDR2 FQGNSA. Trimming at V came to 4 bases and at J to 5 bases, leaving 4 bases not matched to a gene. The CDR3 bases are TGTGCCAGCAGCTCAAGACAGGGGCACGAGCAGTACTTC. It is translated as CASSSRQGHEQYF.

This clone was seen just once. This chain connects TRBV6-6 to TRBJ1-2, with 9 bases fitting TRBD1. The junction had 8 bases not matched to a gene; V was cut back by 2 bases and J by 4 bases. Germline V gene lookup returns CDR1 MNHNY and CDR2 SVGAGI (reference sequence). The CDR3 length is 16 residues. CDR3 DNA sequence: TGTGCCAGCAGTTACCCGGGACAGGGTGACGGCTATGGCTACACCTTC. Its protein product is CASSYPGQGDGYGYTF.

The chain joins TRBV28 to TRBJ1-2, with a possible D match to TRBD1 (6 bases). The CDR3 spans 16 residues. Germline values: CDR1 MDHEN, CDR2 SYDVKM. V lost 2 bases and J 2 bases, leaving 15 bases between the germline ends. CDR3 DNA sequence: TGTGCCAGCAGTTTAAAGTGGCAGGGGCTAAACTATGGCTACACCTTC. This gives the protein CASSLKWQGLNYGYTF.